The TCR beta chain described here comes from a study of blood T cell repertoires in COVID-19. Whole-study context: Whether acute or convalescent, the COVID-19 samples came from the United States, Italy and Spain. Sample material is recorded as cDNA or gDNA derived from T cells, B-cell-depleted T cells, or PBMCs.

Germline V lookup: CDR1 KGHDR, CDR2 SFDVKD. This CDR3 is 15 amino acids long. The V end was cut by 4 bases, the J end by 4 bases, with 15 bases between. Under the authors' procedure: Amplification with reference gene primers provided the estimates of nucleated cell counts. Clones were sequenced by immunoSEQ multiplex PCR, and TCRdb holds only the in-frame ones, with some missing. For V, J and clone size, that table is used; D and trimming come from the DNA. The table lists roughly 120,000 clones, about 85% of them singletons. The specimen was peripheral blood. This TCR derives from a man in his forties with acute or convalescent COVID-19. This sequence joins TRBV24-1 and TRBJ1-2; tentatively, D is TRBD1 (5 bases). As DNA, the CDR3 is TGTGCCACCAGTGACTCCAAAGGGACTCTCTATGGCTACACCTTC. It translates to CATSDSKGTLYGYTF.